One and the same sample provided the 12 T cell receptor beta chains below, sequenced in a study of blood T cell repertoires in COVID-19. Here immunoSEQ multiplex PCR was the method, and the copy in TCRdb shows in-frame clones only, minus some. This sample has some 100,000 clones; approximately 86% occur once, and the top ten carry less than 3.5%. Material: PBMCs or T cells enriched from blood (not recorded which). These receptor sequences come from a woman between 50 and 59 years old who had recovered from COVID-19.

This clone was seen only a few times. The rearrangement uses TRBV29-1 and TRBJ2-1; 8 nucleotides match TRBD2. The germline gives CDR1 SQVTM, CDR2 ANQGSEA. This CDR3 is built from 15 residues. The V segment lost 4 bases and the J segment 6 bases; nucleotides outside the gene matches: 11. Here the CDR3 reads CSVALSSGSGNEQFF. CDR3 in DNA: TGCAGCGTTGCCCTCTCCAGCGGGAGTGGCAATGAGCAGTTCTTC.

The J gene is TRBJ1-5, the V gene TRBV2; 9 nucleotides agree with TRBD1. Looked up from germline, CDR1 is SNHLY and CDR2 is FYNNEI. V trimming: 1 base; J trimming: 4 bases; junction bases outside the gene matches: 2. The CDR3 length is 15 residues. CDR3 protein: CASSEGTGDNQPQHF. The CDR3 region has the DNA TGTGCCAGCAGTGAAGGGACAGGGGATAATCAGCCCCAGCATTTT.

V is TRBV7-3 and J is TRBJ2-1; TRBD2 might be the D (5 bases). Trimming took off 5 bases at V and 0 bases at J, with 11 bases between the two ends. CDR1 is SGHTA, CDR2 FQGTGA, per germline. The CDR3 has 15 residues. In nucleotides, the CDR3 is TGTGCCAGCAGCGAATCTAGCACCTCCTACAATGAGCAGTTCTTC. Its protein is CASSESSTSYNEQFF. Drawing the rest from reference TRBV7-3 and TRBJ2-1, the complete variable domain is GAGVSQTPSNKVTEKGKYVELRCDPISGHTALYWYRQSLGQGPEFLIYFQGTGAADDSGLPNDRFFAVRPEGSVSTLKIQRTERGDSAVYLCASSESSTSYNEQFFGPGTRLTVL.

This sequence joins TRBV9 and TRBJ2-1; D not resolved. Trimming left V 5 bases short and J 5 bases short, with 20 bases between. CDR1 and CDR2 from the germline V gene are SGDLS and YYNGEE. This CDR3 spans 16 amino acids. DNA for the CDR3: TGTGCCAGCAGTCCATACTCCGGTTCTAGAGACAATGAGCAGTTCTTC. Its protein is CASSPYSGSRDNEQFF.

A single count supports this clone. The J gene is TRBJ2-3, the V gene TRBV10-3; TRBD2 agrees at 7 bases. The CDR3 covers 14 residues. J lost 4 bases, V lost 11 bases, and 12 bases had no gene match. CDR1 ENHRY and CDR2 SYGVKD come from the germline V gene. The CDR3 sequence is CAARTGTNSDTQYF. CDR3 coding DNA: TGTGCCGCTAGAACCGGGACTAACTCAGATACGCAGTATTTT.

A word on this clone: Within the sample, other DNA sequences also encode this same CDR3. The J gene is TRBJ2-1, the V gene TRBV19; TRBD2 might be the D (5 bases). The CDR3 sequence is 14 residues long. Between the trimmed V and J ends, which lost 5 bases and 0 bases, there was a span of 8 bases. The germline V gene encodes CDR1 LNHDA and CDR2 SQIVND (reference sequence). The CDR3 region has the DNA TGTGCCAGTAGTTCAGCGGTCTCCTACAATGAGCAGTTCTTC. It translates to CASSSAVSYNEQFF.

The chain employs TRBV2 and TRBJ1-6; the D gene is possibly TRBD1 (5 bases). V lost 6 bases, J lost 7 bases, and 13 bases lay in between. CDR1 is SNHLY, CDR2 FYNNEI, per germline. The CDR3 is 14 residues long. CDR3 nucleotides: TGTGCCAGCAGGGACACTCTTGGGAATTCACCCCTCCACTTT. Protein product: CASRDTLGNSPLHF.

J is TRBJ2-7 and V is TRBV29-1, with unresolved D. V was shortened by 1 base and J by 2 bases, with 12 bases between the two germline ends. Germline CDR1 reads SQVTM; CDR2 reads ANQGSEA. This CDR3 has 14 residues. CDR3 sequence (DNA): TGCAGCGTTGAAGTGATGGGCAAAGCCTACGAGCAGTACTTC. It specifies CSVEVMGKAYEQYF.

This clone showed up just a few times. The chain is built from TRBV27 and TRBJ1-1, with 7 bases identical to TRBD1. CDR1 is MNHEY and CDR2 is SMNVEV in the germline V gene (reference sequence). J lost 4 bases, V lost 3 bases, and 5 bases had no gene match. The CDR3 spans 14 residues. The DNA for the CDR3 is TGTGCCAGCAGTTTTGACAGGGTATTCACTGAAGCTTTCTTT. This sequence encodes CASSFDRVFTEAFF.

This clone was counted a few times. This chain joins TRBV7-2 and TRBJ2-7, with D maybe TRBD1 (6 bases). The CDR3 consists of 14 residues. CDR1 is SGHTA and CDR2 is FQGNSA in the germline V gene. Between the trimmed V and J ends, which lost 5 bases and 4 bases, there was a span of 15 bases. The CDR3 region has the DNA TGTGCCAGCAGCAGAGAAACCACAGGGTACGAGCAGTACTTC. This sequence encodes CASSRETTGYEQYF.

The chain recombines TRBV5-8 with TRBJ1-5; D is possibly TRBD1 (5 bases). Trimming pared 0 bases from V and 6 bases from J, leaving 13 bases between. This CDR3 region has 15 residues. Germline assignment: CDR1 SGHTS and CDR2 YDEGEE. The CDR3 DNA follows: TGTGCCAGCAGCTTGGAAGGGGTGCGCGGTCAGCCCCAGCATTTT. Its translation: CASSLEGVRGQPQHF.

The chain links TRBV5-1 to TRBJ2-5; 9 positions match TRBD1. The CDR3 length is 16 residues. Germline CDR1 SGHRS, CDR2 YFSETQ. V lost 5 bases, J lost 5 bases, and 13 bases stayed unmatched. Here the CDR3 reads CASSQGRRTGEETQYF. The CDR3 region has the DNA TGCGCCAGCAGTCAGGGGAGAAGGACAGGGGAGGAGACCCAGTACTTC.